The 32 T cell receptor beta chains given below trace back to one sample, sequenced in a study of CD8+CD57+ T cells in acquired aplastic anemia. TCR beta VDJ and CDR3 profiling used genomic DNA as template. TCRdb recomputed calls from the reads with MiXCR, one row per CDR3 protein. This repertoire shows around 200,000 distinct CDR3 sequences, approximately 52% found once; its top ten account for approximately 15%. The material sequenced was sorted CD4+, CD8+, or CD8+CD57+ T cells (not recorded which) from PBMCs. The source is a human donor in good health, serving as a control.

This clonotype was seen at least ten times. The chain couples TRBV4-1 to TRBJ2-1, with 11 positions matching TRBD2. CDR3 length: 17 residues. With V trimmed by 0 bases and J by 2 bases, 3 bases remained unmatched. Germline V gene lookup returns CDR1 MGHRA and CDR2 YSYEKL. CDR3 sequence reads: CASSQDPSGGTYNEQFF. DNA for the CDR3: TGCGCCAGCAGCCAAGATCCTAGCGGGGGGACCTACAATGAGCAGTTCTTC.

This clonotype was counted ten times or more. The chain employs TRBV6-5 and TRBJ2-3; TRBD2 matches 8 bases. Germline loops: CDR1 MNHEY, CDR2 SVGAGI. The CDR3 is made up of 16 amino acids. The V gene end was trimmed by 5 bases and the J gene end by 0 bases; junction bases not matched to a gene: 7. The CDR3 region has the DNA TGTGCCAGCAGTCTCCGGGGCGGGGGGAGCACAGATACGCAGTATTTT. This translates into CASSLRGGGSTDTQYF.

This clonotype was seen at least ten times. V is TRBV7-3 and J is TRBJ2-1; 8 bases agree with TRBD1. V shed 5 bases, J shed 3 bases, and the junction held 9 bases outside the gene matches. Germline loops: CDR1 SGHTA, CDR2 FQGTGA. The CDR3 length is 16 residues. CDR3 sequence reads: CASSLWTGTGYNEQFF. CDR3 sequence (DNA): TGTGCCAGCAGCCTCTGGACAGGGACGGGCTACAATGAGCAGTTCTTC.

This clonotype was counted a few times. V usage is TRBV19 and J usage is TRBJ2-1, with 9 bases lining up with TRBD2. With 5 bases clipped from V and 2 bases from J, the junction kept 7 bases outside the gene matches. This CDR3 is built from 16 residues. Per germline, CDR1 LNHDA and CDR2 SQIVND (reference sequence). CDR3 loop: CASSARASGAYNEQFF. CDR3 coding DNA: TGTGCCAGTAGTGCAAGGGCTAGCGGGGCCTACAATGAGCAGTTCTTC.

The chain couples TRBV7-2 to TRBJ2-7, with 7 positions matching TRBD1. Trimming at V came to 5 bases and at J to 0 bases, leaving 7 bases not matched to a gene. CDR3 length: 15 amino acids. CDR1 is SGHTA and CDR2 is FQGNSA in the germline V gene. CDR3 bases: TGTGCCAGCAGCAGACAGGGTCAAGGCTCCTACGAGCAGTACTTC. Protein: CASSRQGQGSYEQYF. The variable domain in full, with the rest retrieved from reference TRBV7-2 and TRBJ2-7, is GAGVSQSPSNKVTEKGKDVELRCDPISGHTALYWYRQSLGQGLEFLIYFQGNSAPDKSGLPSDRFSAERTGGSVSTLTIQRTQQEDSAVYLCASSRQGQGSYEQYFGPGTRLTVT.

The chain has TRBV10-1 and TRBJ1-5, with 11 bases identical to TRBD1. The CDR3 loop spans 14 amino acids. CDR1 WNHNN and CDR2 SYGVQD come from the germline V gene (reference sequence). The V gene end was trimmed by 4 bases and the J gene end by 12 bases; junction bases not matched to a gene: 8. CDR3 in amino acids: CASSVARGTGGQHF. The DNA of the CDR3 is TGCGCCAGCAGTGTCGCCAGGGGGACAGGGGGCCAGCATTTT.

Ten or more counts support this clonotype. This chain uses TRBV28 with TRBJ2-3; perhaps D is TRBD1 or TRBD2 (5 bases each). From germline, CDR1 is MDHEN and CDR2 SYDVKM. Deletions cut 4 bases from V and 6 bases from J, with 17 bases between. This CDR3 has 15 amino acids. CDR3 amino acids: CASSSSALGADTQYF. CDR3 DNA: TGTGCCAGCAGTTCCTCGGCCCTCGGGGCGGATACGCAGTATTTT.

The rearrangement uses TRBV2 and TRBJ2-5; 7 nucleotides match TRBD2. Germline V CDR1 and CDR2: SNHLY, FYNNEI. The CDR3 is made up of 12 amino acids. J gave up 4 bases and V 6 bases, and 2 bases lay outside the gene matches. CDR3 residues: CASRRGIETQYF. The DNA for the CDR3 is TGTGCCAGCAGGCGGGGGATAGAGACCCAGTACTTC. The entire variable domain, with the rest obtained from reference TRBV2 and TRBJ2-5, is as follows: EPEVTQTPSHQVTQMGQEVILRCVPISNHLYFYWYRQILGQKVEFLVSFYNNEISEKSEIFDDQFSVERPDGSNFTLKIRSTKLEDSAMYFCASRRGIETQYFGPGTRLLVL.

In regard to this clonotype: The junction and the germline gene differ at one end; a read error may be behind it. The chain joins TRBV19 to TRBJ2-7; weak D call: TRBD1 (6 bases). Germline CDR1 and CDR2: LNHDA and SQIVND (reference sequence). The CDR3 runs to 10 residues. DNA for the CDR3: TGTGCAAGTACAGGGTCTGCGCAGTACTTC. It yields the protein CASTGSAQYF.

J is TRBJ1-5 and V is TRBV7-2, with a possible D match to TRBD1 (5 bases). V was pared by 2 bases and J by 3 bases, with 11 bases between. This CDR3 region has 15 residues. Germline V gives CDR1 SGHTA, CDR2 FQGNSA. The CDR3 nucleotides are TGTGCCAGCAGCTTATGGGGGGTTAACAATCAGCCCCAGCATTTT. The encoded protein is CASSLWGVNNQPQHF.

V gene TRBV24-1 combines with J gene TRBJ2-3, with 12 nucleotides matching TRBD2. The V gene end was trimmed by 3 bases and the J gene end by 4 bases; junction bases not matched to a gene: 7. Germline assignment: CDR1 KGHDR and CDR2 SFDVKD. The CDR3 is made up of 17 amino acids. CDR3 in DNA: TGTGCCACCAGTGATCGCAAACTAGCGGGGGGACCAGATACGCAGTATTTT. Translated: CATSDRKLAGGPDTQYF.

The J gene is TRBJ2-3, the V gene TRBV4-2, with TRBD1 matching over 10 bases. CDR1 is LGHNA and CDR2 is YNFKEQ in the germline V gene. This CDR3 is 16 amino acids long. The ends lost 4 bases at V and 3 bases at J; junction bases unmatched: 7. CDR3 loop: CASSRSGTGVTDTQYF. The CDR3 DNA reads TGTGCCAGCAGCCGTTCCGGGACAGGGGTTACAGATACGCAGTATTTT.

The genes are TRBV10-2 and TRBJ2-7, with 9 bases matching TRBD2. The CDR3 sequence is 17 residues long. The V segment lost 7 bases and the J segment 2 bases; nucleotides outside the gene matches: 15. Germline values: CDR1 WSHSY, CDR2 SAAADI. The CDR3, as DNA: TGCGCCAGCAACGCCAGCAGCTTGGCTAGCGGGGCCTACGAGCAGTACTTC. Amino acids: CASNASSLASGAYEQYF.

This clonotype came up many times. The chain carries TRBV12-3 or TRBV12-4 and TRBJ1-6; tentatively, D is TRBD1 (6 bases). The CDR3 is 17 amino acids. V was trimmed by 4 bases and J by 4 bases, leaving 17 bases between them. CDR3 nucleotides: TGTGCCAGCAGTTCAGATCTTGGACAGTCTTATAATTCACCCCTCCACTTT. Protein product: CASSSDLGQSYNSPLHF.

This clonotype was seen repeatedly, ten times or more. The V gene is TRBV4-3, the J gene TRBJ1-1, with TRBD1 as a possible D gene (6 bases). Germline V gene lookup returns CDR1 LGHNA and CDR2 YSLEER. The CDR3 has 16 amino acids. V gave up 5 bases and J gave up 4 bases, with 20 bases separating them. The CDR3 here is CASSSRGLGASTEAFF. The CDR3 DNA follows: TGCGCCAGCAGCAGTCGGGGATTGGGGGCGAGCACTGAAGCTTTCTTT.

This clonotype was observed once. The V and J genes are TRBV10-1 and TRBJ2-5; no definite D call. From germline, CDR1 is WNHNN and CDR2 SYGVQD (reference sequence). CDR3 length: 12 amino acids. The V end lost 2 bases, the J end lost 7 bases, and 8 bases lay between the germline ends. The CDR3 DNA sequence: TGCGCCAGCAGTGAGGAAATTGGGACCCAGTACTTC. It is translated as CASSEEIGTQYF.

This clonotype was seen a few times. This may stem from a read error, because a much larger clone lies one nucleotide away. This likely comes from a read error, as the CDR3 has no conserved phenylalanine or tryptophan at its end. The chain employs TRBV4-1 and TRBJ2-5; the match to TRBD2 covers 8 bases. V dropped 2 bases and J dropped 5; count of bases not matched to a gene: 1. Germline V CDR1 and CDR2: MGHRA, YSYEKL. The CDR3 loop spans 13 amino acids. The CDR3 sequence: CASSQLAGETQYL. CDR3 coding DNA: TGCGCCAGCAGCCAATTAGCGGGGGAGACCCAGTACCTC.

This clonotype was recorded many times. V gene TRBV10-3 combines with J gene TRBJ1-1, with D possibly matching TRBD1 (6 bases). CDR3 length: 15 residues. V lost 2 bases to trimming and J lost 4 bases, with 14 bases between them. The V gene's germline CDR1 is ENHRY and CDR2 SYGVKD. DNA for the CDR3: TGTGCCATCAGTGAGGGGGCAGGGGACATCACTGAAGCTTTCTTT. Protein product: CAISEGAGDITEAFF.

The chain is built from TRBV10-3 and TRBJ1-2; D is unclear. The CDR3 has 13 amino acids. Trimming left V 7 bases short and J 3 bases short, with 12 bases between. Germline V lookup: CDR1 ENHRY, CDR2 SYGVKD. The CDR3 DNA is TGTGCCATCACCCAAGCCATGGACTATGGCTACACCTTC. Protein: CAITQAMDYGYTF.

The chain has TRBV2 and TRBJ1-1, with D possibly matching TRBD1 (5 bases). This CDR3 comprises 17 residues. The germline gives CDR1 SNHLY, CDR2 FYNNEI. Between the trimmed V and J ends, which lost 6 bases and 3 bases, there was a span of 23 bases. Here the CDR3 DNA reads TGTGCCAGCAGCAGAGAGAGAAATTCGGGACGGCACACTGAAGCTTTCTTT. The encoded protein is CASSRERNSGRHTEAFF.

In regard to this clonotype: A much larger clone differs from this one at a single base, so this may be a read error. CDR3 loop: CVSSLNRGSFEQFF. DNA of the CDR3: TGTGTCAGCAGTTTGAACAGAGGATCGTTCGAGCAGTTCTTC. This sequence joins TRBV7-9 and TRBJ2-1; no clear D. This CDR3 is built from 14 residues. Germline V gives CDR1 SEHNR, CDR2 FQNEAQ (reference sequence). The variable domain in full, with the rest retrieved from reference TRBV7-9 and TRBJ2-1, is DTGVSQNPRHKITKRGQNVTFRCDPISEHNRLYWYRQTLGQGPEFLTYFQNEAQLEKSRLLSDRFSAERPKGSFSTLEIQRTEQGDSAMYLCVSSLNRGSFEQFFGPGTRLTVL.

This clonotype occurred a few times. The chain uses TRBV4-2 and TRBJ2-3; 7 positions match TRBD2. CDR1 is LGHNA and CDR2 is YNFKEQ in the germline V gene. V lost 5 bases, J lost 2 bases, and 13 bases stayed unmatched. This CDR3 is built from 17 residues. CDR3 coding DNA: TGTGCCAGCAGCTTGGCTGTAGGAGCGGGGAACACAGATACGCAGTATTTT. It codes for CASSLAVGAGNTDTQYF.

CDR3 loop: CATSSSGGRRRETQYF. The CDR3 DNA follows: TGTGCCACCAGCAGCAGCGGGGGGAGGCGGCGAGAGACCCAGTACTTC. This chain links TRBV15 with TRBJ2-5, with 9 bases that match TRBD2. Trimming took 3 bases from V and 4 from J; bases not matched to a gene: 9. The V gene's germline CDR1 is LNHNV and CDR2 YYDKDF (reference sequence). The CDR3 contains 16 residues.

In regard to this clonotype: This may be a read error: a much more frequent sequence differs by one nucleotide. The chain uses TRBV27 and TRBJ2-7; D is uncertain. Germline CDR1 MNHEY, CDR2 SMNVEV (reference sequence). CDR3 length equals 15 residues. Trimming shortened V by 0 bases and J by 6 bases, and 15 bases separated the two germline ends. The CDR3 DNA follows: TGTGCCAGCAGTTTATCCCCCGGCCTTCTCGGCGAGCAGTACTTC. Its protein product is CASSLSPGLLGEQYF.

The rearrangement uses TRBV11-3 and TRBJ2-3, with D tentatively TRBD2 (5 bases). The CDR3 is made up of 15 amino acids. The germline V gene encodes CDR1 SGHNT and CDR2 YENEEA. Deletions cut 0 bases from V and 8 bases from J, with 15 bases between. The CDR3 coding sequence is TGTGCCAGCAGCTTAGATCTTATAAGCGGCGGTACGCAGTATTTT. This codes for CASSLDLISGGTQYF. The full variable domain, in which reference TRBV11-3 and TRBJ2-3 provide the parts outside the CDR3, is EAGVVQSPRYKIIEKKQPVAFWCNPISGHNTLYWYLQNLGQGPELLIRYENEEAVDDSQLPKDRFSAERLKGVDSTLKIQPAELGDSAVYLCASSLDLISGGTQYFGPGTRLTVL.

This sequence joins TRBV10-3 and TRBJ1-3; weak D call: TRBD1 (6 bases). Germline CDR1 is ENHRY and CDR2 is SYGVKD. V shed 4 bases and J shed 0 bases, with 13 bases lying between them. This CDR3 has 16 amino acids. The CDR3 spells CAISGAGQISGNTIYF. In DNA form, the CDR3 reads TGTGCCATCAGTGGCGCGGGACAAATCTCTGGAAACACCATATATTTT.

CDR3 region: CSASPQWGITHEQYF. The CDR3 bases are TGCAGTGCTAGCCCCCAGTGGGGAATTACCCACGAGCAGTACTTC. The chain joins TRBV20-1 to TRBJ2-7; unclear D gene. Germline V gives CDR1 DFQATT, CDR2 SNEGSKA (reference sequence). The ends were cut back, 3 bases at V and 5 bases at J, with 20 bases in the middle. This CDR3 is built from 15 residues.

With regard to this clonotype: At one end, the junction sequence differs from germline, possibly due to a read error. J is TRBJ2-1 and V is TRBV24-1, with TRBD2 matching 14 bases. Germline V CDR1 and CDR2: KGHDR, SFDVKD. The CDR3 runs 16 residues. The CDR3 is CASSLLRLAGGNEQSF. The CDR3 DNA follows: TGTGCCAGCAGTTTACTCCGACTAGCGGGGGGGAATGAGCAGTCCTTC.

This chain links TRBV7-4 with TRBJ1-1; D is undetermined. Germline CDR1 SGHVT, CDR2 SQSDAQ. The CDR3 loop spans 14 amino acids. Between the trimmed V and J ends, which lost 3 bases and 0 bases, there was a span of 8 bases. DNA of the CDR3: TGTGCCAGCAGCTTTTCTGCGCTGAACACTGAAGCTTTCTTT. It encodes CASSFSALNTEAFF.

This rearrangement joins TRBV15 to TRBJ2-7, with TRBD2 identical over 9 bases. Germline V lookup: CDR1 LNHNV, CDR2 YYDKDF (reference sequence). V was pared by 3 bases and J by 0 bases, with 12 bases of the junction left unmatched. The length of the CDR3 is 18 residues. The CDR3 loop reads CATSSQFSGGRSSYEQYF. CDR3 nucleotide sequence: TGTGCCACCAGCAGTCAGTTTAGCGGGGGACGTTCCTCCTACGAGCAGTACTTC.

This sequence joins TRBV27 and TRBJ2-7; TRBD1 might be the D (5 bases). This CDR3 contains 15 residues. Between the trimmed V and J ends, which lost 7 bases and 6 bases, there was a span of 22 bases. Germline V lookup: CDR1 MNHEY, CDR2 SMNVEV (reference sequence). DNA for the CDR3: TGTGCCAGCACGATTATGTCGGACAAAGGGTCCGAGCAGTACTTC. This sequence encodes CASTIMSDKGSEQYF.

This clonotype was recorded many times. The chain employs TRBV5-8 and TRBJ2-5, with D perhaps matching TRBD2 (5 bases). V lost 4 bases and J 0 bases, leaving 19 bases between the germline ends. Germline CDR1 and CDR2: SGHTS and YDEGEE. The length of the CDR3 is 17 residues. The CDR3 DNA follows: TGTGCCAGCAGCCCCGCGGGCACCTTTTCGTACCAAGAGACCCAGTACTTC. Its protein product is CASSPAGTFSYQETQYF.